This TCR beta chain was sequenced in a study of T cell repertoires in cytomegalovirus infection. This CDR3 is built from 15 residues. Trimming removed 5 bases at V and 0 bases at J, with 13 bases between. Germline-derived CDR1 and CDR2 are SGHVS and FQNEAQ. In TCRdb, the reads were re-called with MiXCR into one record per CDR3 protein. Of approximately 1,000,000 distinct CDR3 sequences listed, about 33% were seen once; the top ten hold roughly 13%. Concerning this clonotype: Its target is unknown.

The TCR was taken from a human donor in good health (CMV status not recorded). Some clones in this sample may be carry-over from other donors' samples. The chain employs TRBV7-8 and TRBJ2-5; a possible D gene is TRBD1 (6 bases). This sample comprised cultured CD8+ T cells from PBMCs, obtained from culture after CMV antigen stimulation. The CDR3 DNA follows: TGTGCCAGCAGCCCCGGGACACAGTACCAAGAGACCCAGTACTTC. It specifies CASSPGTQYQETQYF.